The entry that follows covers one T cell receptor beta chain sequence. Unique molecular identifiers were incorporated during preparation of the TCRbeta library. TCRdb re-called the PCR reads with MiXCR, one entry per CDR3 protein. The table has about a million distinct CDR3 sequences, roughly 29% seen once. Deletions cut 8 bases from V and 1 base from J, with 15 bases between. CDR3 length equals 14 residues. The germline V gene encodes CDR1 MNHNS and CDR2 SASEGT. The source of the sample is a study of T-cell reconstitution after alpha-beta-depleted transplantation in children. The V and J genes are TRBV6-1 and TRBJ2-7, with D perhaps TRBD1 (7 bases). The sequence derives from a boy younger than two who had a stem cell transplant for SCID, so the T cells may come from the graft donor. Here the sequenced sample was PBMCs, mostly from graft donor cells, taken 360 days after TCRalphabeta/CD19-depleted stem cell transplant. This chain's CDR3 is CASRQGGWSYEQYF. CDR3 nucleotides: TGTGCCAGCCGGCAGGGGGGTTGGTCCTACGAGCAGTACTTC.